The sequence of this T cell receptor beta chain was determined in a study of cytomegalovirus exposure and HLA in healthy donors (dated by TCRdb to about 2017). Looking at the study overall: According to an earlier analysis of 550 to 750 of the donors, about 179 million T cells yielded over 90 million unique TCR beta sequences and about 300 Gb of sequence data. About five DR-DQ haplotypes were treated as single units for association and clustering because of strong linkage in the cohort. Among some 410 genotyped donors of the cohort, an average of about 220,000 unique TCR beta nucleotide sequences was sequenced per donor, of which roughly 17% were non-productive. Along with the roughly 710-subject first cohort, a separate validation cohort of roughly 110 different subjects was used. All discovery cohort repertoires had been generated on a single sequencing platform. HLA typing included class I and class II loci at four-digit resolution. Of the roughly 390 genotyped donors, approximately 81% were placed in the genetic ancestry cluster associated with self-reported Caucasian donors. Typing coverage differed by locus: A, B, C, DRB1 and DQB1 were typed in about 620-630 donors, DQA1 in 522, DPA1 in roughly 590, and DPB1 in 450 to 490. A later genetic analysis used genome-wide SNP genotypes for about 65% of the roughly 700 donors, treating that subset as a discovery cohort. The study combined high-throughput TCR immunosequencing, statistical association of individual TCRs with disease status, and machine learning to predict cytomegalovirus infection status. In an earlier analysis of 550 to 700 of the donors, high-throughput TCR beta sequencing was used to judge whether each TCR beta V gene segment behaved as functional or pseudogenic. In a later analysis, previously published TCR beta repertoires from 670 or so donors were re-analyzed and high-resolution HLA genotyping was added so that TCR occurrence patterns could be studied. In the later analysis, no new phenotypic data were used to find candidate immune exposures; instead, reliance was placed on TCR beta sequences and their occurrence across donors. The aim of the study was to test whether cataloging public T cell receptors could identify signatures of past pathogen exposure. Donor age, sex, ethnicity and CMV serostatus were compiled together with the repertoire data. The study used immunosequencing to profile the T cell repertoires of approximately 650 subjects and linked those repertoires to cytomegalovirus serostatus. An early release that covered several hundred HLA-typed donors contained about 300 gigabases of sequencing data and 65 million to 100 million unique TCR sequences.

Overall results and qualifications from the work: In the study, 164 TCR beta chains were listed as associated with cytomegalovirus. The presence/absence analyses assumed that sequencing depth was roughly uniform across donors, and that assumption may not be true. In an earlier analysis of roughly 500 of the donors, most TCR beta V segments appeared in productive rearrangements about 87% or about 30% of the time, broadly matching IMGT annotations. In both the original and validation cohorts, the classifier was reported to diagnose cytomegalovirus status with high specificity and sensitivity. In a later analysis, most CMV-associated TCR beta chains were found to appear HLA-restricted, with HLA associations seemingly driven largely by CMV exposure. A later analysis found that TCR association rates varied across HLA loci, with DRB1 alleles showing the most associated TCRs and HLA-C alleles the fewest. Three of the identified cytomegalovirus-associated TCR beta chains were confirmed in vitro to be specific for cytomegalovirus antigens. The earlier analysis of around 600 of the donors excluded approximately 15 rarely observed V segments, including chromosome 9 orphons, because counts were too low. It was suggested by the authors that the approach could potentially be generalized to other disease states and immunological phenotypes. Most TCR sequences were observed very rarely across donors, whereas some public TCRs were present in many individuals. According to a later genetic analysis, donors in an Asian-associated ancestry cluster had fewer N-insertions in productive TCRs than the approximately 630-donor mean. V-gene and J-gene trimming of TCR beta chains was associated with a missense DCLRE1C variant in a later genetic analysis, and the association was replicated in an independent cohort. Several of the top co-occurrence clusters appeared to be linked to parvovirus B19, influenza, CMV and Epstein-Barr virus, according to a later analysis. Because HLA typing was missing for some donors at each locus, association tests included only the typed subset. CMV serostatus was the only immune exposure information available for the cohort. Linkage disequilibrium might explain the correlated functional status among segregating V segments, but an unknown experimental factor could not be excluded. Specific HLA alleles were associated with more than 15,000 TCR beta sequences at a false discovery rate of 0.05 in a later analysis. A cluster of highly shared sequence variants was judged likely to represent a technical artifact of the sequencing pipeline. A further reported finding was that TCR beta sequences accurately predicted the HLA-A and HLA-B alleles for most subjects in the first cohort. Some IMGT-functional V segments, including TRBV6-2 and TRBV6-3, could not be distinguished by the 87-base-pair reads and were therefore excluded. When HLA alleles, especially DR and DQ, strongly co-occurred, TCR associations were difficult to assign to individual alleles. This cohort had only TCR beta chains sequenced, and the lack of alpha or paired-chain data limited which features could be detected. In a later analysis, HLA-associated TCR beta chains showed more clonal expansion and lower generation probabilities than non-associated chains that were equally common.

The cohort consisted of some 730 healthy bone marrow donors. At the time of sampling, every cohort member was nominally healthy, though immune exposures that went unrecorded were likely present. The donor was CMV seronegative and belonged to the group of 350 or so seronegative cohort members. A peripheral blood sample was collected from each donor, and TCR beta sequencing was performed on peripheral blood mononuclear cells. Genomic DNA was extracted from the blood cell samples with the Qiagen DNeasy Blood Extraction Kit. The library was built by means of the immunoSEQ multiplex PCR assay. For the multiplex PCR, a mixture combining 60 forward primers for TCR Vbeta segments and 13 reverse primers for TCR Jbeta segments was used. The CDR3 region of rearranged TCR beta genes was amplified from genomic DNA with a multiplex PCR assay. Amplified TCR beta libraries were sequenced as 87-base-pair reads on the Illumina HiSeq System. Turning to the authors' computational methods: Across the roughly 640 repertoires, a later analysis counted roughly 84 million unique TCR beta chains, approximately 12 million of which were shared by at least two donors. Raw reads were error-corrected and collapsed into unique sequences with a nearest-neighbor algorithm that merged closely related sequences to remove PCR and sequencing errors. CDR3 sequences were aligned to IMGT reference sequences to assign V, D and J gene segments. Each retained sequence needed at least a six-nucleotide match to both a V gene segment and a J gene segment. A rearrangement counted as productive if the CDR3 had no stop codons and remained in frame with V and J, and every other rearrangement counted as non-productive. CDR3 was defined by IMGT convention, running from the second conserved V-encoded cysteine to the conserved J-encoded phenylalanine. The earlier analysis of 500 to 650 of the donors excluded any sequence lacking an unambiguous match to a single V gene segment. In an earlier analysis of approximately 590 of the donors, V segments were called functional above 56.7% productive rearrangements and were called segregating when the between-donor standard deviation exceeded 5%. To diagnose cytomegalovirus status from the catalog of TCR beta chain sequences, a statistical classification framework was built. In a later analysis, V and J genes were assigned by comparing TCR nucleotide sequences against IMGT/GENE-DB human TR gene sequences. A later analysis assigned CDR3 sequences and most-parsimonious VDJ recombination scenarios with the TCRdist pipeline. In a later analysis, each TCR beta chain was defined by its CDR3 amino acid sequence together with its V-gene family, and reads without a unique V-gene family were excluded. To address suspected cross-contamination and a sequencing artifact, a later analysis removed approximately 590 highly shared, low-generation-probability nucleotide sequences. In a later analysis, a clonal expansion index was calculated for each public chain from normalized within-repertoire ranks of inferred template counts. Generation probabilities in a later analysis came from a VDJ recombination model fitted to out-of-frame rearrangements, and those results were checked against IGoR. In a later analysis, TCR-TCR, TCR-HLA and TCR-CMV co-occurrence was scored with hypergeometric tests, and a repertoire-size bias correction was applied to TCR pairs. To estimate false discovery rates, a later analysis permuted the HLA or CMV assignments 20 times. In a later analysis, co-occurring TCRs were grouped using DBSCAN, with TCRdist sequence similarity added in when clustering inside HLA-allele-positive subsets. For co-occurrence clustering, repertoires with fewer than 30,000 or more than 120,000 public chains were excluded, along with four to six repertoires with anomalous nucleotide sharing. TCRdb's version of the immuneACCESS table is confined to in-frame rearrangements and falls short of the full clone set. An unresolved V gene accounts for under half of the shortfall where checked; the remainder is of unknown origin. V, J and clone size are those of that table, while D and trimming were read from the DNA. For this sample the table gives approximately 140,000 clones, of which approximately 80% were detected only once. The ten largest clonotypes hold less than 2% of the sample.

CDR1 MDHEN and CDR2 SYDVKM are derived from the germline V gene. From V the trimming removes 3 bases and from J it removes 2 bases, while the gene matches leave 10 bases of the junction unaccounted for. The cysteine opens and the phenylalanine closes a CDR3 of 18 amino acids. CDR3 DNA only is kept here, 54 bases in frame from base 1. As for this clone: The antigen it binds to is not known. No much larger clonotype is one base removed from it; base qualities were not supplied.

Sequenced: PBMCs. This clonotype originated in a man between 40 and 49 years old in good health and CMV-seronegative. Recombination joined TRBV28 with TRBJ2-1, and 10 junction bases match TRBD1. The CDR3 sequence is CASSFPSGQGVTYNEQFF. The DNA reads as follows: TGTGCCAGCAGTTTCCCCTCCGGACAGGGGGTCACCTACAATGAGCAGTTCTTC.